This TCR beta chain was observed in a study of blood T cell repertoires in COVID-19. The repertoire was sequenced with immunoSEQ multiplex PCR; TCRdb's copy has only in-frame clones and lacks some. This table holds about 420,000 clones, 70% to 90% found once. This CDR3 has 14 residues. CDR1 and CDR2 (germline): LNHDA, SQIVND (reference sequence). The V gene lost 7 bases and the J gene lost 0 bases, with 12 bases spanning the gap. The TCR sequence derives from a man aged 18 to 30 with COVID-19, enrolled during active disease. The V gene is TRBV19, the J gene TRBJ1-1; D perhaps matches TRBD1 (6 bases). Sequencing was carried out using peripheral blood. CDR3 DNA sequence: TGTGCCAGTAAGATACAGGGCATGAACACTGAAGCTTTCTTT. Protein product: CASKIQGMNTEAFF. The entire variable domain, with the rest obtained from reference TRBV19 and TRBJ1-1, is as follows: DGGITQSPKYLFRKEGQNVTLSCEQNLNHDAMYWYRQDPGQGLRLIYYSQIVNDFQKGDIAEGYSVSREKKESFPLTVTSAQKNPTAFYLCASKIQGMNTEAFFGQGTRLTVV.